Below, 18 T cell receptor beta chains from the same sample are listed, as sequenced in a study. TCRdb ran MiXCR on the RT-PCR reads and lists one entry per CDR3 protein. The table includes about 680,000 distinct CDR3 sequences, 13% to 15% detected once. The sequenced sample consisted of memory CD4+ T cells from blood. The receptors were sampled from a female donor in good health, serving as a healthy control.

This clonotype has only a few counts. The chain is built from TRBV7-2 and TRBJ2-2; 10 bases are a match to TRBD2. The germline CDR1 and CDR2 sequences are SGHTA and FQGNSA. V lost 7 bases to trimming and J lost 5 bases; unmatched junction nucleotides: 13. CDR3 length: 17 residues. CDR3 coding DNA: TGTGCCAGCATCCATCGCCTAGCGGGAGTTGGGACCGGGGAGCTGTTTTTT. Encoded protein: CASIHRLAGVGTGELFF.

The J gene is TRBJ2-2, the V gene TRBV12-3 or TRBV12-4; possibly TRBD1 for D (6 bases). Trimming stripped 5 bases from V and 4 bases from J, with 11 bases between. The CDR3 length is 14 residues. CDR3 bases: TGTGCCAGCAGTCGACAGGTTTCCACCGGGGAGCTGTTTTTT. Its protein is CASSRQVSTGELFF.

The rearrangement uses TRBV9 and TRBJ1-5; 9 positions agree with TRBD1. V was clipped by 4 bases and J by 6 bases; unmatched bases: 11. The length of the CDR3 is 16 residues. Germline assignment: CDR1 SGDLS and CDR2 YYNGEE. The CDR3 here is CASSPSDRGGIQPQHF. The CDR3 DNA reads as TGTGCCAGCAGCCCCTCGGACAGGGGAGGTATTCAGCCCCAGCATTTT.

This clonotype was seen more than once but under ten times. This chain connects TRBV2 to TRBJ2-2; 11 nucleotides align to TRBD2. This CDR3 has 16 residues. V lost 5 bases and J lost 2; bases outside the gene matches: 4. Germline V gives CDR1 SNHLY, CDR2 FYNNEI. This CDR3 reads CASSRLAGLNTGELFF. The CDR3 coding sequence is TGTGCCAGCAGTCGACTAGCGGGGCTAAACACCGGGGAGCTGTTTTTT. The full variable domain, in which reference TRBV2 and TRBJ2-2 provide the parts outside the CDR3, is EPEVTQTPSHQVTQMGQEVILRCVPISNHLYFYWYRQILGQKVEFLVSFYNNEISEKSEIFDDQFSVERPDGSNFTLKIRSTKLEDSAMYFCASSRLAGLNTGELFFGEGSRLTVL.

In its sample, this clonotype was seen many times. The gene calls are TRBV12-3 or TRBV12-4 and TRBJ1-2; possible D gene TRBD1, 6 bases. V gave up 5 bases and J gave up 3 bases, with 13 bases separating them. This CDR3 region has 14 residues. CDR3 nucleotides: TGTGCCAGCAGTCCCCGACAGGAGTACTATGGCTACACCTTC. Protein product: CASSPRQEYYGYTF.

V is TRBV20-1 and J is TRBJ1-2, with 7 bases aligning to TRBD1. V trimming: 0 bases; J trimming: 2 bases; junction bases outside the gene matches: 6. This CDR3 contains 15 residues. Germline CDR1 DFQATT, CDR2 SNEGSKA (reference sequence). CDR3 in amino acids: CSARDRGQRNYGYTF. As DNA, the CDR3 is TGCAGTGCTAGAGATCGGGGACAGCGCAACTATGGCTACACCTTC.

This chain connects TRBV2 to TRBJ1-2; D not resolved. The CDR3 length is 13 residues. V lost 3 bases and J lost 3, with 8 bases in between. CDR1 is SNHLY and CDR2 is FYNNEI in the germline V gene. The CDR3: CASSDIGDYGYTF. CDR3 nucleotide sequence: TGTGCCAGCAGTGATATAGGAGACTATGGCTACACCTTC.

This clonotype has at least ten counts. This chain uses TRBV27 with TRBJ2-7; TRBD2 matches 9 bases. The V segment lost 5 bases and the J segment 5 bases; nucleotides outside the gene matches: 10. This CDR3 has 15 amino acids. Per germline, CDR1 MNHEY and CDR2 SMNVEV (reference sequence). CDR3 sequence (DNA): TGTGCCAGCAGTCGCATAGCGGGAGAGGGACACGAGCAGTACTTC. Translating it yields CASSRIAGEGHEQYF.

The chain couples TRBV7-3 to TRBJ2-5; D gene unclear. CDR1 SGHTA and CDR2 FQGTGA come from the germline V gene. CDR3 size: 13 residues. V dropped 3 bases and J dropped 5 bases, with 10 bases sitting between them. The CDR3 DNA sequence: TGTGCCAGCAGCTTGGGGTCCACCGAGACCCAGTACTTC. This translates into CASSLGSTETQYF.

This clonotype was picked up a small number of times. This chain uses TRBV27 with TRBJ2-7; D unclear. V lost 0 bases, J lost 2 bases, and 8 bases lay in between. CDR1 MNHEY and CDR2 SMNVEV come from the germline V gene (reference sequence). CDR3 length: 14 residues. The CDR3 DNA reads TGTGCCAGCAGTTTATCACCAAATACCTACGAGCAGTACTTC. It yields the protein CASSLSPNTYEQYF.

The V call is TRBV5-6, the J call TRBJ1-4; tentative D call: TRBD1 (6 bases). In germline, CDR1 is SGHDT, CDR2 YYEEEE. Trimming stripped 4 bases from V and 6 bases from J, with 19 bases between. The CDR3 spans 16 residues. The CDR3 coding sequence is TGTGCCAGCAGCACCCGCAGGGGACGGGGTGATGAAAAACTGTTTTTT. It is translated as CASSTRRGRGDEKLFF.

There are many counts of this clonotype. The chain couples TRBV6-5 to TRBJ2-7, with a possible D match to TRBD1 (6 bases). Per germline, CDR1 MNHEY and CDR2 SVGAGI. The V and J ends lost 0 bases and 6 bases respectively, with 15 bases between them. The CDR3 has 15 residues. CDR3 region: CASSYSWDTATEQYF. The CDR3, as DNA: TGTGCCAGCAGTTACTCCTGGGACACGGCGACCGAGCAGTACTTC.

This clonotype was counted at least ten times. The chain links TRBV6-5 to TRBJ2-1, with 13 nucleotides matching TRBD2. The CDR3 length is 15 residues. Trimming cost V 5 bases and J 7 bases; bases outside gene matches: 5. Germline V gives CDR1 MNHEY, CDR2 SVGAGI. The CDR3 region has the DNA TGTGCCAGCAGTGGGGGACTAGCGGGGCTGAATGAGCAGTTCTTC. It translates to CASSGGLAGLNEQFF.

This rearrangement joins TRBV5-1 to TRBJ1-1; D gene uncertain. The length of the CDR3 is 14 residues. Trimming stripped 0 bases from V and 11 bases from J, with 17 bases between. Germline lookup yields CDR1 SGHRS and CDR2 YFSETQ. The CDR3 DNA is TGCGCCAGCAGCTTGGTAGCGGACGCGCTTTTGGCTTTCTTT. Its protein product is CASSLVADALLAFF.

This clonotype was recorded at least ten times. The rearrangement links TRBV5-5 to TRBJ1-3; tentatively, D is TRBD1 (5 bases). The CDR3 extends over 14 amino acids. V gave up 5 bases and J gave up 0 bases, with 9 bases separating them. Germline V gives CDR1 SGHKS, CDR2 YYEKEE (reference sequence). For the CDR3, the DNA is TGTGCCAGCAGTAGACAGAGCTCTGGAAACACCATATATTTT. It yields the protein CASSRQSSGNTIYF.

The chain carries TRBV6-4 and TRBJ2-1; D remains unclear. CDR1 MRHNA and CDR2 SNTAGT come from the germline V gene. V lost 2 bases, J lost 8 bases, and 16 bases lay in between. The CDR3 contains 15 residues. The CDR3 region has the DNA TGTGCCAGCAGTGACGAAGCAAGAGGTTCGGATGAGCAGTTCTTC. Its protein is CASSDEARGSDEQFF.

The chain employs TRBV29-1 and TRBJ2-7; 9 bases fit TRBD1. The germline gives CDR1 SQVTM, CDR2 ANQGSEA. CDR3 length equals 18 residues. The CDR3 reads CSARAIANRGQSSYEQYF. The CDR3 nucleotides are TGCAGTGCTAGGGCCATCGCCAACAGGGGGCAATCCTCTTACGAGCAGTACTTC.

J is TRBJ1-3 and V is TRBV7-9, with D maybe TRBD1 (5 bases). Trimming removed 5 bases from V and 4 bases from J, with 18 bases in between. The CDR3 length is 16 residues. The germline V gene has CDR1 SEHNR and CDR2 FQNEAQ (reference sequence). Written as DNA, the CDR3 is TGTGCCAGCAGCCAGCCCCGGGGGGGGTCCGGAAACACCATATATTTT. Translation: CASSQPRGGSGNTIYF.